Sequencing of this TCR beta chain was carried out in a study of glioma-infiltrating T cells (TCRdb year 2016). Background on the whole study: Glioma tissue, non-neoplastic brain tissue and matched peripheral blood mononuclear cells were used as sources from which TCR alpha- and beta-chain repertoires were sequenced. Each tissue-infiltrating repertoire was compared with the same patient's peripheral blood repertoire to measure divergence between tissue and blood T-cell populations. The paired cohort comprised three low-grade glioma patients, eight primary glioblastoma patients and three non-glioma patients contributing non-neoplastic brain tissue.

The CDR3 holds 16 amino acids from the cysteine to the phenylalanine. Only the CDR3 portion is preserved as DNA: 48 bases, with reading frame beginning at the first base. V is cut by 0 bases and J by 0 bases, and the space between the germline ends is 11 bases. The CDR1 and CDR2 encoded by the germline V gene are MGHRA and YSYEKL. This clonotype was seen ten or more times. Its antigen is still unknown. No quality values exist for individual bases; no much larger clone is one base distant. The iRepertoire nested amplicon-rescue multiplex PCR (arm-PCR) platform was used to amplify TCR alpha and beta CDR3 regions from RNA. The input for one-step reverse transcription and amplification was roughly 100-450 ng of either tissue mRNA or PBMC total RNA. After bead purification, a secondary multiplex PCR added Illumina adapters, and libraries were gel-purified between 200 and 400 bp. Internal 6-nucleotide barcodes were carried by the libraries and were used for demultiplexing. Libraries were sequenced on an Illumina MiSeq with 2x220 or 2x250 nucleotide paired-end reads. Turning to the authors' computational methods: Paired reads were merged with FLASH 1.2.11 and aligned to the GRCh37 human genome with BWA-MEM before extracting TRA and TRB reads. For V and J assignment, an IMGT-derived reference of cassette sequences and CDR3 motifs that included pseudogenes was used. Three-frame translation of reads was performed, and productive CDR3s were defined as those with a C...FGXG motif and no stop codons. A clonotype was defined as a unique combination of a V-J cassette pair and a CDR3 amino acid sequence. Reads were filtered by Hamming distance, thresholded by each sample's sequence error rate in mapped regions. The raw public data were reprocessed by TCRdb itself: fastp quality trimming at Q25, MiXCR clonotype calling, in-frame beta chains only. Rows are unified per CDR3 protein, each entry keeping the most common DNA and genes. The V and J calls, along with clone size, are taken from TCRdb and not from the paper's own processing. In all, the sample holds some 120,000 distinct CDR3 sequences, and roughly 23% of those were seen once. The top ten constitute nearly 15% of the sample.

General findings and caveats noted by the study authors: Very few CDR3 sequences were found to be shared between tissue and blood, and this scarcity was attributed to high CDR3 diversity and limited sampling. VJ-independent divergence between tissue and blood was found to be below expectation in non-neoplastic patients but above expectation in all gliomas, particularly low-grade gliomas. Group comparisons were based on small numbers of patients: three non-neoplastic, three low-grade glioma and eight or nine glioblastoma patients.

This receptor was obtained from a human donor with low-grade glioma or glioblastoma, undergoing nonglioma brain surgery, or in good health (not recorded which). Sequencing was performed on glioma tissue, nonneoplastic brain tissue, or PBMCs (not recorded which). The chain employs TRBV4-1 and TRBJ1-1; the D gene is unclear. The CDR3 reads CASSQDRDLMNTEAFF. The DNA sequence follows: TGCGCCAGCAGCCAAGATCGAGATTTAATGAACACTGAAGCTTTCTTT.